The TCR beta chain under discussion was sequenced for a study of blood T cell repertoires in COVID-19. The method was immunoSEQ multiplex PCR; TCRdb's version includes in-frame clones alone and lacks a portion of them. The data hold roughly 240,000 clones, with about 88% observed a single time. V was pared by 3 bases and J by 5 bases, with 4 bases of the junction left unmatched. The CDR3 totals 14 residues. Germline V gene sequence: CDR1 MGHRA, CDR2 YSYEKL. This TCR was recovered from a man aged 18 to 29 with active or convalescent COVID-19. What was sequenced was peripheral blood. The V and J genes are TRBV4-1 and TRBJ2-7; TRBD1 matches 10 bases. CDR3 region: CASSQDRGSHEQYF. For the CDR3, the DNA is TGCGCCAGCAGCCAGGACAGGGGGTCCCACGAGCAGTACTTC.